This T cell receptor (beta chain) was recorded in a study of post-analysis software for immune sequencing data. Across the whole study: Progressive-relapsing, secondary progressive and relapsing-remitting multiple sclerosis were among the disease courses included. Notes on the study in general: Samples from one preparation batch, clustered by F measure, grouped strongly together. Controls showed significantly higher normalized Chao1 diversity than did multiple sclerosis patients. Four or five TRBV segments (TRBV5-6, TRBV5-1 and TRBV20-1 among them) occurred more frequently in patients than in controls.

The sample holds a few counts of this clonotype. Its specificity is unknown. Trimming removed 7 bases at V and 5 bases at J, with 20 bases between. The CDR3 is made up of 15 amino acids. The germline V gene has CDR1 MNHNS and CDR2 SASEGT. Carried by the TCR beta cDNA libraries were unique molecular identifiers. The authors obtained roughly 0.5 million cDNA molecules from around 0.96 to 9.9 million T cells. TCRdb analysed the PCR reads with MiXCR anew, one entry per CDR3 protein. This sample yields about 540,000 distinct CDR3 sequences, of which approximately 31% are seen a single time; approximately 6% belongs to the top ten.

The chain recombines TRBV6-1 with TRBJ2-5; D might be TRBD1 (6 bases). This receptor was obtained from a girl aged 2 to 17 with multiple sclerosis. The specimen sequenced was blood. The CDR3, as DNA: TGTGCCAGCACCCGAGGGTTGTCAGGGGTGGAGACCCAGTACTTC. It is translated as CASTRGLSGVETQYF.